This paragraph covers one TCR beta chain sequence. The sample is drawn from a study of cytomegalovirus exposure and HLA in healthy donors. Germline lookup yields CDR1 SGHRS and CDR2 YFSETQ. The J segment lost 8 bases and the V segment lost 1 base, leaving 9 bases of the junction unmatched. There are 16 residues in the CDR3. Primers for the PCR totalled 60 Vbeta and 13 Jbeta. The method was immunoSEQ multiplex PCR; TCRdb's version includes in-frame clones alone and lacks a portion of them. The sample consists of 150,000 to 200,000 clones, about 90% of them appearing once. Sequencing was performed on PBMCs. This sequence originates from a girl under three years old in good health and CMV-seronegative. V is TRBV5-1 and J is TRBJ1-4, with TRBD1 identical over 9 bases. CDR3 protein: CASSLRAGTGTEKLFF. CDR3 bases: TGCGCCAGCAGCTTGCGGGCCGGGACAGGGACCGAAAAACTGTTTTTT.